This TCR beta chain comes out of a study of T cells in Graves' hyperthyroidism and ophthalmopathy. V was shortened by 0 bases and J by 4 bases, with 18 bases between the two germline ends. Germline values: CDR1 LGHDT, CDR2 YNNKEL (reference sequence). This CDR3 comprises 17 residues. The source material, RNA transcripts, was used to amplify TCR beta CDR3 regions. HTBI primers were employed in a first-round RT-PCR of the TCR CDR3. One entry per CDR3 protein results from TCRdb running MiXCR on the multiplex PCR reads. The repertoire holds roughly 500,000 distinct CDR3 sequences, around 24% seen once, with about 10% in the top ten.

Sequences were obtained from blood. The chain recombines TRBV3-1 with TRBJ1-2; possible D gene TRBD1, 5 bases. This sequence originates from a woman younger than 45 with Graves' ophthalmopathy. The CDR3, as DNA: TGTGCCAGCAGCCAAGATTTTGGGGCGAAAAGCTTCTATGGCTACACCTTC. Protein product: CASSQDFGAKSFYGYTF.